The 24 T cell receptor beta chains below all came from one sample that was sequenced in a study of T cells in Graves' hyperthyroidism and ophthalmopathy. TCR beta CDR3 sequences were amplified from RNA transcripts. The study used the HTBI primer set for a first-round RT-PCR of the TCR CDR3. In TCRdb, the multiplex PCR reads were re-called with MiXCR into one record per CDR3 protein. The sample contains about 250,000 distinct CDR3 sequences, about 25% of which appear only once. Sequenced: blood. These receptors all come from a middle-aged woman with Graves' ophthalmopathy.

The chain couples TRBV6-1 to TRBJ2-5, with D possibly being TRBD2 (7 bases). Germline V gene sequence: CDR1 MNHNS, CDR2 SASEGT. V lost 1 base to trimming and J lost 13 bases, with 10 bases between them. This CDR3 has 11 residues. In DNA form, the CDR3 reads TGTGCCAGCAGTGAAGGCGGGGGCCGGTACTTC. This codes for CASSEGGGRYF.

This clonotype was recorded many times. The genes are TRBV7-9 and TRBJ2-2; the match to TRBD2 covers 8 bases. The CDR3 has 15 residues. Germline loops: CDR1 SEHNR, CDR2 FQNEAQ (reference sequence). The V gene end was trimmed by 6 bases and the J gene end by 5 bases; junction bases not matched to a gene: 8. The CDR3: CASSPKRESTGELFF. CDR3 nucleotides: TGTGCCAGCAGTCCCAAGCGGGAGTCGACCGGGGAGCTGTTTTTT.

At least ten counts were recorded for this clonotype. The junction does not match germline at one end; this may be a read error. The chain uses TRBV7-7 and TRBJ2-5; D is undetermined. The CDR3 totals 14 residues. Germline V gives CDR1 SSHAT, CDR2 FNYEAQ (reference sequence). CDR3 sequence (DNA): TGTGCTAGCAGCTTAGACGGCGTGAGCGAGACCCAGTACTTC. Protein product: CASSLDGVSETQYF.

The genes are TRBV7-2 and TRBJ2-5, with a tentative D call TRBD2 (5 bases). This CDR3 has 14 amino acids. V dropped 0 bases and J dropped 4 bases, with 9 bases sitting between them. The germline CDR1 and CDR2 sequences are SGHTA and FQGNSA. The CDR3, as DNA: TGTGCCAGCAGCTTAGCGGCTAGCAGAGAGACCCAGTACTTC. It translates to CASSLAASRETQYF.

This clonotype was recorded at least ten times. CDR3 DNA sequence: TGTGCCAGCTCACCACCGTTGGGGGGGCTGATAGCCAAAAACATTCAGTACTTC. Translating it yields CASSPPLGGLIAKNIQYF. The V gene is TRBV18, the J gene TRBJ2-4; TRBD2 might be the D (7 bases). Germline V gene lookup returns CDR1 KGHSH and CDR2 LQKENI. The CDR3 sequence is 18 residues long. Trimming cost V 0 bases and J 0 bases, with 15 bases left between them.

This clonotype was recorded at least ten times. The V call is TRBV4-1, the J call TRBJ2-6; no firm D call. Per germline, CDR1 MGHRA and CDR2 YSYEKL. V lost 0 bases, J lost 4 bases, and 7 bases lay in between. CDR3 length: 15 residues. The chain's CDR3 is CASSQDLRGANVLTF. The CDR3 nucleotides are TGCGCCAGCAGCCAAGACCTGAGGGGGGCCAACGTCCTGACTTTC.

This clonotype was seen many times. The V gene is TRBV6-5, the J gene TRBJ1-1; no clear D. There are 12 residues in the CDR3. Germline-derived CDR1 and CDR2 are MNHEY and SVGAGI. With 8 bases removed from V and 0 bases from J, the gap between germline ends came to 7 bases. In DNA form, the CDR3 reads TGTGCCAGCCAGATACTGAACACTGAAGCTTTCTTT. Amino acids: CASQILNTEAFF.

Of note for this clonotype: A read error is possible here, since a much larger clone lies one base away. The rearrangement links TRBV2 to TRBJ2-5; D remains unclear. The CDR3 runs 13 residues. V lost 4 bases and J lost 5, with 11 bases in between. Germline assignment: CDR1 SNHLY and CDR2 FYNNEI. The CDR3 region has the DNA TGTGCCAGCAGTGGGATACCTTGGGAGACCCAGTACTTC. Translating it yields CASSGIPWETQYF. The complete variable domain, with remaining parts taken from reference TRBV2 and TRBJ2-5, reads EPEVTQTPSHQVTQMGQEVILRCVPISNHLYFYWYRQILGQKVEFLVSFYNNEISEKSEIFDDQFSVERPDGSNFTLKIRSTKLEDSAMYFCASSGIPWETQYFGPGTRLLVL.

J is TRBJ2-5 and V is TRBV2, with D tentatively TRBD1 or TRBD2 (6 bases each). The germline V gene encodes CDR1 SNHLY and CDR2 FYNNEI. V was trimmed by 8 bases and J by 4 bases, leaving 14 bases between them. There are 13 residues in the CDR3. The CDR3 loop is CASHRGARETQYF. The CDR3 DNA sequence: TGTGCCAGCCATAGGGGGGCCCGAGAGACCCAGTACTTC.

The V call is TRBV20-1, the J call TRBJ1-2; D remains ambiguous. The CDR3 totals 14 residues. The V end lost 0 bases, the J end lost 7 bases, and 15 bases lay between the germline ends. Germline V gene data show CDR1 as DFQATT and CDR2 as SNEGSKA (reference sequence). CDR3 sequence (DNA): TGCAGTGCTAGAGAAGGGAAGGGTCTCTTTGGCTACACCTTC. It is translated as CSAREGKGLFGYTF.

Points on this clonotype: This sequence may be a read error, since a much larger clone differs from it by one base. Without the conserved terminal phenylalanine or tryptophan, this CDR3 likely stems from a read error. DNA of the CDR3: TGTGCCTGGAGCCTTGGACGTGCGCCTATCTACGAGCAGTACCTC. It specifies CAWSLGRAPIYEQYL. The chain couples TRBV30 to TRBJ2-7; D call uncertain. This CDR3 has 15 amino acids. Trimming left V 3 bases short and J 3 bases short, with 18 bases between. The germline V gene encodes CDR1 GTSNPN and CDR2 SVGIG (reference sequence).

This clonotype showed up many times. The chain uses TRBV6-1 and TRBJ1-3; D uncertain. The germline V gene has CDR1 MNHNS and CDR2 SASEGT. Trimming shortened V by 3 bases and J by 7 bases, and 10 bases separated the two germline ends. There are 13 residues in the CDR3. The CDR3 DNA follows: TGTGCCAGCAGTGAGTCCAGGCGGAACACCATATATTTT. Its protein product is CASSESRRNTIYF.

This clonotype was counted between two and nine times. J is TRBJ1-5 and V is TRBV24-1, with D possibly being TRBD1 (5 bases). The CDR3 spans 17 residues. Looked up from germline, CDR1 is KGHDR and CDR2 is SFDVKD. V lost 2 bases to trimming and J lost 0 bases, with 13 bases between them. For the CDR3, the DNA is TGTGCCACCAGTGATTCAGAGACAGACTATAGCAATCAGCCCCAGCATTTT. Protein sequence: CATSDSETDYSNQPQHF.

There are a few counts of this clonotype. CDR3 bases: TGTGCCAGCACCGGGACAGGGGGCACCTACGAGCAGTACTTC. Its protein product is CASTGTGGTYEQYF. V usage is TRBV6-1 and J usage is TRBJ2-7, with 12 bases fitting TRBD1. In germline, CDR1 is MNHNS, CDR2 SASEGT. V lost 7 bases to trimming and J lost 2 bases; unmatched junction nucleotides: 3. This CDR3 region has 14 residues.

This clonotype has only a few counts. V gene TRBV7-9 combines with J gene TRBJ2-7; 7 nucleotides agree with TRBD2. The CDR3 is 11 residues long. Per germline, CDR1 SEHNR and CDR2 FQNEAQ (reference sequence). V shed 10 bases and J 6 bases; nucleotides not matched to a gene: 6. CDR3 bases: TGTGCCATCGACGGGGGGTCCGAGCAGTACTTC. Amino acid sequence: CAIDGGSEQYF.

This clonotype has ten or more counts. V usage is TRBV27 and J usage is TRBJ2-5; the D gene could be TRBD1 or TRBD2 (6 bases each). From germline, CDR1 is MNHEY and CDR2 SMNVEV (reference sequence). V lost 6 bases, J lost 5 bases, and 13 bases lay in between. The CDR3 has 13 residues. The CDR3 region is CASSPGAWETQYF. CDR3 in DNA: TGTGCCAGCAGCCCGGGGGCGTGGGAGACCCAGTACTTC.

There are many counts of this clonotype. The chain combines TRBV20-1 with TRBJ2-7, with a tentative D call TRBD2 (6 bases). Trimming left V 0 bases short and J 6 bases short, with 15 bases between. The CDR3 spans 14 residues. CDR1 is DFQATT, CDR2 SNEGSKA, per germline (reference sequence). CDR3 protein: CSARDGGSRAEQYF. CDR3 DNA: TGCAGTGCTAGAGATGGGGGGTCCAGGGCCGAGCAGTACTTC.

There are many counts of this clonotype. This chain links TRBV12-3 or TRBV12-4 with TRBJ1-5, with a weak D call TRBD1 (6 bases). This CDR3 is built from 16 residues. Between the trimmed V and J ends, which lost 3 bases and 1 base, there was a span of 13 bases. In DNA form, the CDR3 reads TGTGCCAGCAGTTTTGAGGGCAGGGGAAGCAATCAGCCCCAGCATTTT. Translation gives CASSFEGRGSNQPQHF.

This clonotype was observed at least ten times. The chain joins TRBV28 to TRBJ2-7, with 7 bases fitting TRBD1. The CDR3 loop spans 14 amino acids. The germline V gene encodes CDR1 MDHEN and CDR2 SYDVKM. With V trimmed by 5 bases and J by 1 base, 5 bases remained unmatched. This CDR3 is CASSPWGQSYEQYF. CDR3 nucleotides: TGTGCCAGCAGTCCCTGGGGACAGTCCTACGAGCAGTACTTC.

This clonotype was counted many times. The V and J genes are TRBV11-1 and TRBJ1-1; D not resolved. The CDR3 spans 13 residues. Per germline, CDR1 SGHAT and CDR2 FQDESV (reference sequence). V lost 5 bases, J lost 0 bases, and 7 bases lay in between. As DNA, the CDR3 is TGTGCCAGCAGCCGGACTCTGAACACTGAAGCTTTCTTT. Translation gives CASSRTLNTEAFF.

This clonotype was observed many times. The chain joins TRBV12-3 or TRBV12-4 to TRBJ2-5, with TRBD2 matching 8 bases. This CDR3 comprises 15 residues. The V segment lost 2 bases and the J segment 5 bases; nucleotides outside the gene matches: 7. CDR3 DNA: TGTGCCAGCAGTTTACGGCCACCGGGGGGGGAGACCCAGTACTTC. It codes for CASSLRPPGGETQYF.

Many counts were recorded for this clonotype. This sequence joins TRBV4-1 and TRBJ1-3, with 9 nucleotides matching TRBD1. Germline V gives CDR1 MGHRA, CDR2 YSYEKL. This CDR3 spans 18 amino acids. The J segment lost 0 bases and the V segment lost 5 bases, leaving 11 bases of the junction unmatched. CDR3 amino acids: CASSARGQGTISGNTIYF. The CDR3 nucleotides are TGCGCCAGCAGCGCTCGGGGACAGGGCACAATCTCTGGAAACACCATATATTTT.

Many counts were recorded for this clonotype. V is TRBV7-2 and J is TRBJ2-5; weak D call: TRBD1 (5 bases). There are 13 residues in the CDR3. Germline assignment: CDR1 SGHTA and CDR2 FQGNSA. V was clipped by 5 bases and J by 5 bases, with 12 bases between them. This CDR3 reads CASSMTAWETQYF. The CDR3 coding sequence is TGTGCCAGCAGCATGACAGCGTGGGAGACCCAGTACTTC.

This clonotype was counted at least ten times. At one of its ends the junction is not consistent with the germline gene, which may arise from a read error. The chain uses TRBV7-6 and TRBJ2-2; the match to TRBD2 covers 7 bases. Germline-derived CDR1 and CDR2 are SGHVS and FNYEAQ. This CDR3 is built from 14 residues. CDR3 loop: CASSLAAYTGELFF. The CDR3 DNA follows: TGTGCCAGCAGCCTAGCGGCCTACACCGGGGAGCTGTTTTTT.